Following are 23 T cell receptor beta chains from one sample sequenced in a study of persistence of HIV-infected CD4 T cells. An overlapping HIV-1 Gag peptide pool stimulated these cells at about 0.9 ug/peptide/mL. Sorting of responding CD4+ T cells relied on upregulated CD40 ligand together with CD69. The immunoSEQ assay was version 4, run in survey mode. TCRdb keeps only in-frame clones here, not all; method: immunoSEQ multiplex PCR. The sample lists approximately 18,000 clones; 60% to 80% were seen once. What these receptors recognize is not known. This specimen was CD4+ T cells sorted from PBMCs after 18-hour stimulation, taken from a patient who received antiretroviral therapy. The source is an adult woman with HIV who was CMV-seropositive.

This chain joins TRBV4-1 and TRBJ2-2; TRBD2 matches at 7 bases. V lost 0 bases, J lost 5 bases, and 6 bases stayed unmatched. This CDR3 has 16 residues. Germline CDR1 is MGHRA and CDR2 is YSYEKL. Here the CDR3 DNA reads TGCGCCAGCAGCCAAGAGAGACTAGCTAGAACCGGGGAGCTGTTTTTT. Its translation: CASSQERLARTGELFF.

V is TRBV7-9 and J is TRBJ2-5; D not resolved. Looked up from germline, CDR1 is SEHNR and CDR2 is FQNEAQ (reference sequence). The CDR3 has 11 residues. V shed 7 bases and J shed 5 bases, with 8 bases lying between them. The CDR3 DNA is TGTGCCAGCACAACCCAGGAGACCCAGTACTTC. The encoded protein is CASTTQETQYF.

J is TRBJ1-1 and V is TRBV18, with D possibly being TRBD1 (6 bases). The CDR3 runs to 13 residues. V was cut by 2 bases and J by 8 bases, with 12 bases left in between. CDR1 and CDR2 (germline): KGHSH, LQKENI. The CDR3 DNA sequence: TGTGCCAGCTCACCATCCGGGACACCCGAAGCTTTCTTT. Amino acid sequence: CASSPSGTPEAFF.

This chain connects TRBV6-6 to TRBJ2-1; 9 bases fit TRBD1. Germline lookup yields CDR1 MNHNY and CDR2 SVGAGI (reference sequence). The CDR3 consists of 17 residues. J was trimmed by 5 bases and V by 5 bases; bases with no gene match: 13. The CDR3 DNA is TGTGCCAGCAGTCGCCTTCGGACAGGGGACATGGACAATGAGCAGTTCTTC. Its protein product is CASSRLRTGDMDNEQFF.

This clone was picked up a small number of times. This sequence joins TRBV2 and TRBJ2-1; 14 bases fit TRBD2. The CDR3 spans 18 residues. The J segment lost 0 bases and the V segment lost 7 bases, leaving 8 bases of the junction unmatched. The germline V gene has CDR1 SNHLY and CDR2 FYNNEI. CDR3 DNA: TGTGCCAGCACCTCGACTAGCGGGGGGGCGGGCTCCTACAATGAGCAGTTCTTC. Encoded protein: CASTSTSGGAGSYNEQFF.

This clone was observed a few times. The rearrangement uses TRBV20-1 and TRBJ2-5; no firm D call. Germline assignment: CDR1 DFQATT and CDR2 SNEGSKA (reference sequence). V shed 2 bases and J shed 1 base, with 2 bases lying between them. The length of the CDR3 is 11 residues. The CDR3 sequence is CSARIQETQYF. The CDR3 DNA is TGCAGTGCTAGAATCCAAGAGACCCAGTACTTC.

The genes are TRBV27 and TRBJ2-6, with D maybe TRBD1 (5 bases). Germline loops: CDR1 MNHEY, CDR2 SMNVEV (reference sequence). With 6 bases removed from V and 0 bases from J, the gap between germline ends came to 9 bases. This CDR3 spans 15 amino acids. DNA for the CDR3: TGTGCCAGCAGGGGGCGAAACTCTGGGGCCAACGTCCTGACTTTC. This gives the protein CASRGRNSGANVLTF.

CDR3 residues: CASSIEGGPYEQYF. The CDR3 DNA sequence: TGTGCCAGTAGTATAGAAGGGGGCCCCTACGAGCAGTACTTC. This chain joins TRBV19 and TRBJ2-7, with 7 bases identical to TRBD1. The germline V gene has CDR1 LNHDA and CDR2 SQIVND (reference sequence). CDR3 length: 14 residues. V lost 0 bases to trimming and J lost 2 bases; unmatched junction nucleotides: 1.

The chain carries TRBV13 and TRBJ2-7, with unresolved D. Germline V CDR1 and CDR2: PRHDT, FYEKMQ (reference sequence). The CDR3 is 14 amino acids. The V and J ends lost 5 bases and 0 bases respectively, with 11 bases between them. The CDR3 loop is CASSLTPFSYEQYF. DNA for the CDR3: TGTGCCAGCAGCCTTACTCCTTTCTCCTACGAGCAGTACTTC.

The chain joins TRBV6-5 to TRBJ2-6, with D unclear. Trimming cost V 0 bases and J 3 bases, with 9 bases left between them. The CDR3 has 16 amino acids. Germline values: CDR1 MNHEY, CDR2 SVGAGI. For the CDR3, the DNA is TGTGCCAGCAGTTACTCGTCGACATTTGGGGCCAACGTCCTGACTTTC. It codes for CASSYSSTFGANVLTF.

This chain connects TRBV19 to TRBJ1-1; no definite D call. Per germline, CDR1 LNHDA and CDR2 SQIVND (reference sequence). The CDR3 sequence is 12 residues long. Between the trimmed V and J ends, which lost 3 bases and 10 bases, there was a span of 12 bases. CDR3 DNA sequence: TGTGCCAGTAGTATGTTAACAAAGGGAGCTTTCTTT. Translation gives CASSMLTKGAFF.

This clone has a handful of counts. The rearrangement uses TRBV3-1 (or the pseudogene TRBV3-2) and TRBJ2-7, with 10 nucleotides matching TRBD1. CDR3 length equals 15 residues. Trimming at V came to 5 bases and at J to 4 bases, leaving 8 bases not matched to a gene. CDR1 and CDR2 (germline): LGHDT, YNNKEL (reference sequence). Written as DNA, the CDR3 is TGTGCCAGCAGCGTCCCGGGACAGGGGATATACGAGCAGTACTTC. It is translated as CASSVPGQGIYEQYF.

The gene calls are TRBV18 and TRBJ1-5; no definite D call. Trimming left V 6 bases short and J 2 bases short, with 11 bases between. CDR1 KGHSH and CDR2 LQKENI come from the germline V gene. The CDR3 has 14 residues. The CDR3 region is CASSPFGGNQPQHF. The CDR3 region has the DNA TGTGCCAGCTCCCCCTTCGGTGGCAATCAGCCCCAGCATTTT.

The CDR3 bases are TGCGCCAGCAGTGAACCGGGCTCCTACAATGAGCAGTTCTTC. Encoded protein: CASSEPGSYNEQFF. The V gene is TRBV10-2, the J gene TRBJ2-1; no clear D gene. Germline V gene lookup returns CDR1 WSHSY and CDR2 SAAADI. V was trimmed by 3 bases and J by 0 bases, leaving 6 bases between them. The CDR3 has 14 residues.

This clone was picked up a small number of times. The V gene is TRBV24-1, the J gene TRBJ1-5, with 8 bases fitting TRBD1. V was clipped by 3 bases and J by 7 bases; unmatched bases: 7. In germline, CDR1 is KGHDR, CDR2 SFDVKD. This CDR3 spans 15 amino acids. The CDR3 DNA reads TGTGCCACCAGTGATGGAGGGACAGGCGGACAGCCCCAGCATTTT. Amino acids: CATSDGGTGGQPQHF.

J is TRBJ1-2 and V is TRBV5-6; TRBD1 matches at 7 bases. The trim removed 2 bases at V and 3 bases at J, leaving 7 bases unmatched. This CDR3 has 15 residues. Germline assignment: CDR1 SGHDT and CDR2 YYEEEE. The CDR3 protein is CASSLIGGTDYGYTF. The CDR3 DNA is TGTGCCAGCAGCTTAATTGGCGGGACAGACTATGGCTACACCTTC.

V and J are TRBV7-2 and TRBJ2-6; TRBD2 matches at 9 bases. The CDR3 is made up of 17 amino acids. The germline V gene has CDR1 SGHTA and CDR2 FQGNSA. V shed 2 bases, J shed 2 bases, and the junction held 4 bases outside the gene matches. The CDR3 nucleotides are TGTGCCAGCAGCTTATATAGCGGGGGTGCTGGGGCCAACGTCCTGACTTTC. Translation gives CASSLYSGGAGANVLTF.

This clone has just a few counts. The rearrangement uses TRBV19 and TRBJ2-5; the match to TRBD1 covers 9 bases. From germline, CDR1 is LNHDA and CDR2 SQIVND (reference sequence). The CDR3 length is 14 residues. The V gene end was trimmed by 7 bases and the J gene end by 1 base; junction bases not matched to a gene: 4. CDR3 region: CASKGQGGQETQYF. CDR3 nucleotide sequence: TGTGCCAGTAAGGGACAGGGTGGCCAAGAGACCCAGTACTTC.

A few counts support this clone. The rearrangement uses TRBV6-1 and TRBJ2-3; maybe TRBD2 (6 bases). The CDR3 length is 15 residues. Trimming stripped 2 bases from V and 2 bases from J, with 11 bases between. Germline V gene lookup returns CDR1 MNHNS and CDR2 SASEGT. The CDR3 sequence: CASSELGGPTDTQYF. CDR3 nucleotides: TGTGCCAGCAGTGAATTGGGGGGTCCCACAGATACGCAGTATTTT.

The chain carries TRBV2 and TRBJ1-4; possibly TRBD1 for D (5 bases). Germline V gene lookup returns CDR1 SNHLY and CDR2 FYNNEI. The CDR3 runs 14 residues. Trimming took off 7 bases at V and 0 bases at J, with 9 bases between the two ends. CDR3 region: CASKQGATNEKLFF. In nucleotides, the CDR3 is TGTGCCAGCAAGCAGGGTGCAACTAATGAAAAACTGTTTTTT. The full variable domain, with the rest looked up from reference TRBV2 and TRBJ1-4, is EPEVTQTPSHQVTQMGQEVILRCVPISNHLYFYWYRQILGQKVEFLVSFYNNEISEKSEIFDDQFSVERPDGSNFTLKIRSTKLEDSAMYFCASKQGATNEKLFFGSGTQLSVL.

The CDR3 reads CASSLTGLNNEKLFF. CDR3 DNA: TGCGCCAGCAGCTTGACAGGGCTCAATAATGAAAAACTGTTTTTT. The chain is built from TRBV5-1 and TRBJ1-4; maybe TRBD1 (6 bases). CDR1 SGHRS and CDR2 YFSETQ come from the germline V gene. CDR3 length: 15 amino acids. V shed 1 base and J shed 4 bases, with 11 bases lying between them.

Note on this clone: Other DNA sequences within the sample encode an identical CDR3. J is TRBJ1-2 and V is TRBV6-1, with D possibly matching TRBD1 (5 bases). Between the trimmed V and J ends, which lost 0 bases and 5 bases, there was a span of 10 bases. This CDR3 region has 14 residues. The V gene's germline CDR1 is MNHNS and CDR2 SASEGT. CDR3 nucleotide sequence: TGTGCCAGCAGTGAAGCGGGGGGGTTGTATGGCTACACCTTC. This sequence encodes CASSEAGGLYGYTF.

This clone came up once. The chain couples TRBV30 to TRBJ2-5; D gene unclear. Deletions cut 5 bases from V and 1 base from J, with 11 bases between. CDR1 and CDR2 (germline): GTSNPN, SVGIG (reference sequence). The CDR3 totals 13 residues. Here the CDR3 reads CAWSRMSQETQYF. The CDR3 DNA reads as TGTGCCTGGTCCCGAATGAGCCAAGAGACCCAGTACTTC.